These 15 T cell receptor beta chains were all obtained from the same sample, sequenced in a study of T cells in Graves' hyperthyroidism and ophthalmopathy (dated by TCRdb to between 2017 and 2020). To prepare the library, multiplex PCR was applied. TCRdb names Illumina HiSeq 2000 as the instrument used. The TCR beta CDR3 regions were amplified from the RNA transcripts. For the first round of RT-PCR on the TCR CDR3, the HTBI primer set was used together with the Qiagen OneStep RT-PCR kit. Using fastp trimming at Q25 and MiXCR clonotype assembly, TCRdb reanalyzed the public sequencing data and kept in-frame beta chains. Each CDR3 protein gets just one entry, which takes the most common genes and DNA from the rows behind it. The sample table lists some 620,000 distinct CDR3 sequences, about 17% of them with a count of one. The ten largest clonotypes hold 3.5% to 4% of the sample. Sequencing input: blood. These receptors were obtained from a woman aged 30 to 39 with Graves' hyperthyroidism.

This clonotype was counted between two and nine times. The chain links TRBV6-1 to TRBJ2-1, with a weak D call TRBD2 (6 bases). Trimming left V 5 bases short and J 10 bases short, with 12 bases between. The CDR3 runs to 12 residues. The germline V gene encodes CDR1 MNHNS and CDR2 SASEGT. The CDR3: CASSTPAGEQFF. In DNA form, the CDR3 reads TGTGCCAGCAGTACCCCCGCGGGAGAGCAGTTCTTC.

The chain uses TRBV20-1 and TRBJ2-1; 12 nucleotides match TRBD2. The germline V gene has CDR1 DFQATT and CDR2 SNEGSKA (reference sequence). CDR3 size: 12 residues. J lost 11 bases, V lost 6 bases, and 5 bases had no gene match. CDR3 protein: CSARLAGVKQFF. The DNA for the CDR3 is TGCAGTGCCAGACTAGCGGGAGTTAAGCAGTTCTTC.

This clonotype was counted at least ten times. V gene TRBV7-2 combines with J gene TRBJ1-6; unclear D gene. The germline gives CDR1 SGHTA, CDR2 FQGNSA. Between the trimmed V and J ends, which lost 2 bases and 10 bases, there was a span of 6 bases. This CDR3 comprises 12 residues. The chain's CDR3 is CASSLFRSPLHF. The CDR3 nucleotides read TGTGCCAGCAGCTTATTCCGGTCACCCCTCCACTTT.

This chain connects TRBV7-9 to TRBJ1-4; TRBD1 matches at 7 bases. CDR1 is SEHNR, CDR2 FQNEAQ, per germline (reference sequence). Trimming took 5 bases from V and 5 from J; bases not matched to a gene: 8. The CDR3 is 15 amino acids. DNA for the CDR3: TGTGCCAGCAGCCAACAGGGGCCCAACAATGAAAAACTGTTTTTT. Residues: CASSQQGPNNEKLFF. The full variable domain, in which reference TRBV7-9 and TRBJ1-4 provide the parts outside the CDR3, is DTGVSQNPRHKITKRGQNVTFRCDPISEHNRLYWYRQTLGQGPEFLTYFQNEAQLEKSRLLSDRFSAERPKGSFSTLEIQRTEQGDSAMYLCASSQQGPNNEKLFFGSGTQLSVL.

This clonotype was counted many times. V is TRBV7-2 and J is TRBJ2-5; D is perhaps TRBD2 (6 bases). The V and J ends lost 1 base and 1 base respectively, with 7 bases between them. This CDR3 spans 14 amino acids. The germline gives CDR1 SGHTA, CDR2 FQGNSA. The CDR3 loop is CASSLGRAQETQYF. Here the CDR3 DNA reads TGTGCCAGCAGCTTAGGGAGGGCCCAAGAGACCCAGTACTTC.

About this clonotype itself: This may arise from a read error, as a much more abundant clone is one base away. The chain employs TRBV11-2 and TRBJ2-1; D might be TRBD2 (6 bases). V dropped 5 bases and J dropped 7 bases, with 12 bases sitting between them. The CDR3 loop spans 13 amino acids. The germline V gene encodes CDR1 SGHAT and CDR2 FQNNGV. CDR3 loop: CASSRGTSNEQFF. CDR3 DNA: TGTGCCAGCAGCCGGGGGACTTCGAATGAGCAGTTCTTC. The variable domain in full, with the rest retrieved from reference TRBV11-2 and TRBJ2-1, is EAGVAQSPRYKIIEKRQSVAFWCNPISGHATLYWYQQILGQGPKLLIQFQNNGVVDDSQLPKDRFSAERLKGVDSTLKIQPAKLEDSAVYLCASSRGTSNEQFFGPGTRLTVL.

This clonotype was observed many times. The chain combines TRBV19 with TRBJ1-1; D remains unclear. This CDR3 has 12 amino acids. The V gene's germline CDR1 is LNHDA and CDR2 SQIVND (reference sequence). V was clipped by 3 bases and J by 4 bases, with 6 bases between them. CDR3 DNA: TGTGCCAGTAGTATCCCAGGCACTGAAGCTTTCTTT. Amino acids: CASSIPGTEAFF.

V is TRBV19 and J is TRBJ1-1; no reliable D call. The germline V and J ends were trimmed by 5 bases and 3 bases, with 10 bases remaining between them. This CDR3 is 13 amino acids long. The germline V gene encodes CDR1 LNHDA and CDR2 SQIVND (reference sequence). CDR3 coding DNA: TGTGCCAGTAGTTCCCGGGAGCACACTGAAGCTTTCTTT. Translated, it gives CASSSREHTEAFF.

The chain is built from TRBV5-5 and TRBJ1-2; 7 bases agree with TRBD1. V was pared by 5 bases and J by 5 bases, with 6 bases of the junction left unmatched. This CDR3 has 13 amino acids. Germline assignment: CDR1 SGHKS and CDR2 YYEKEE (reference sequence). The CDR3 is CASRPDRLYGYTF. The DNA of the CDR3 is TGTGCCAGCAGACCGGACAGGTTATATGGCTACACCTTC.

This clonotype appeared a few times. The V and J genes are TRBV27 and TRBJ2-7; D might be TRBD1 or TRBD2, each matching 5 bases. This CDR3 spans 16 amino acids. V was trimmed by 2 bases and J by 3 bases, leaving 17 bases between them. Germline CDR1 MNHEY, CDR2 SMNVEV (reference sequence). CDR3 DNA: TGTGCCAGCAGTTTAAATGTCGGGGCAGGGCGCTACGAGCAGTACTTC. Protein: CASSLNVGAGRYEQYF.

This clonotype was counted many times. V and J are TRBV18 and TRBJ2-1; 9 bases fit TRBD2. The V gene's germline CDR1 is KGHSH and CDR2 LQKENI. CDR3 size: 15 residues. V was pared by 2 bases and J by 6 bases, with 5 bases of the junction left unmatched. Here the CDR3 DNA reads TGTGCCAGCTCACCAGGGTATAGCGGGAGCAATGAGCAGTTCTTC. Amino acid sequence: CASSPGYSGSNEQFF.

The CDR3, as DNA: TGCGCCAGCAGCTTGTTGCTAGGGGGCGAGACCCAGTACTTC. Encoded protein: CASSLLLGGETQYF. This chain links TRBV5-1 with TRBJ2-5, with TRBD1 matching over 7 bases. The germline V gene has CDR1 SGHRS and CDR2 YFSETQ. This CDR3 is built from 14 residues. The V gene end was trimmed by 1 base and the J gene end by 5 bases; junction bases not matched to a gene: 5.

This clonotype was seen at least ten times. The chain has TRBV11-2 and TRBJ1-1, with D tentatively TRBD1 (5 bases). V was cut by 1 base and J by 0 bases, with 18 bases left in between. CDR1 and CDR2 from the germline V gene are SGHAT and FQNNGV. There are 18 residues in the CDR3. CDR3 region: CASSLGSRGKLMNTEAFF. As DNA, the CDR3 is TGTGCCAGCAGCTTAGGCAGTAGGGGAAAACTCATGAACACTGAAGCTTTCTTT.

In its sample, this clonotype was seen many times. The J gene is TRBJ1-1, the V gene TRBV12-3 or TRBV12-4; D gene unclear. The CDR3 runs 14 residues. The V end lost 5 bases, the J end lost 0 bases, and 10 bases lay between the germline ends. CDR3 region: CASSPVTLNTEAFF. For the CDR3, the DNA is TGTGCCAGCAGTCCGGTGACACTGAACACTGAAGCTTTCTTT.

This clonotype has a handful of counts. The J gene is TRBJ1-1, the V gene TRBV19; 7 bases agree with TRBD1. Per germline, CDR1 LNHDA and CDR2 SQIVND (reference sequence). V shed 5 bases and J 3 bases; nucleotides not matched to a gene: 6. There are 14 residues in the CDR3. The CDR3 sequence is CASSLRQGHTEAFF. In nucleotides, the CDR3 is TGTGCCAGTAGTCTCAGACAGGGACACACTGAAGCTTTCTTT.